Listed below are T cell receptor beta chains from one sample, sequenced in a study of Graves' ophthalmopathy and Graves' hyperthyroidism. One entry per CDR3 protein, called by TCRdb with MiXCR from the multiplex PCR reads. This table has about 210,000 distinct CDR3 sequences, around 30% appearing once. The specimen was peripheral blood. These receptors all stem from a man aged 50 to 60 with Graves' ophthalmopathy. Each CDR3 is given with its conserved first and last residue. The order of the fields is D gene, J gene, V gene, clone size, CDR3 protein, CDR3 DNA. The D gene is left open where the match is weak. Clone size is shown for a subset of rows, as once, few, many or a class of expanded clone.

.	TRBJ2-7	TRBV6-2/TRBV6-3	.	CASSYLGISYEQYF	TGTGCCAGCAGTTACCTTGGCATCAGCTACGAGCAGTACTTC
TRBD1	TRBJ1-5	TRBV15	.	CATSRDRVDPQHF	TGTGCCACCAGCCGGGACAGGGTTGATCCCCAGCATTTT
.	TRBJ2-6	TRBV7-2	many	CASSLSIATLLSGANVLTF	TGTGCCAGCAGCTTATCCATAGCTACCCTCCTCTCTGGGGCCAACGTCCTGACTTTC
.	TRBJ2-7	TRBV28	many	CASRKAREQYF	TGTGCCAGCAGAAAAGCAAGGGAGCAGTACTTC
.	TRBJ1-5	TRBV3-1	many	CASSRDNSNQPQHF	TGTGCCAGCAGCCGAGATAATAGCAATCAGCCCCAGCATTTT
.	TRBJ1-5	TRBV19	.	CASNRGNQPQHF	TGTGCCAGTAATCGGGGCAATCAGCCCCAGCATTTT
TRBD2	TRBJ2-7	TRBV4-1	many	CASSQSPGLADSYEQYF	TGCGCCAGCAGCCAAAGCCCTGGACTAGCGGACTCCTACGAGCAGTACTTC
.	TRBJ1-2	TRBV20-1	.	CSARDSAGNYGYTF	TGCAGTGCTAGAGATTCGGCAGGAAACTATGGCTACACCTTC
TRBD2	TRBJ2-5	TRBV12-3/TRBV12-4	many	CASSFPLAGVETQYF	TGTGCCAGCAGTTTTCCGCTAGCGGGAGTTGAGACCCAGTACTTC
.	TRBJ2-5	TRBV7-2	many	CASSLPGPVAQYF	TGTGCCAGCAGCTTACCGGGCCCCGTGGCCCAGTACTTC
TRBD1	TRBJ2-5	TRBV29-1	.	CSVSLTGVPETQYF	TGCAGCGTGTCGCTCACAGGGGTTCCGGAGACCCAGTACTTC
TRBD2	TRBJ2-2	TRBV11-2	.	CASSVPGGLNTGELFF	TGTGCCAGCAGCGTTCCGGGGGGACTAAACACCGGGGAGCTGTTTTTT
.	TRBJ1-1	TRBV5-1	many	CASSLGTVGETEAFF	TGCGCCAGCAGCTTGGGGACAGTCGGGGAGACTGAAGCTTTCTTT
TRBD1	TRBJ2-7	TRBV12-3/TRBV12-4	many	CASRTGGQSYEQYF	TGTGCCAGCAGAACAGGGGGCCAGTCCTACGAGCAGTACTTC
TRBD2	TRBJ2-7	TRBV7-9	once	CASSLVREDEQYF	TGTGCCAGCAGCTTAGTGCGGGAGGACGAGCAGTACTTC
.	TRBJ2-7	TRBV11-2	many	CASSHLGDEQYF	TGTGCCAGCAGCCACTTAGGCGACGAGCAGTACTTC
.	TRBJ2-7	TRBV7-2	many	CASSFDRAGYEQYF	TGTGCCAGCAGCTTCGACAGGGCGGGGTACGAGCAGTACTTC
TRBD1	TRBJ1-6	TRBV10-3	many	CAISEIDRGGSPLHF	TGTGCCATCAGTGAGATCGACAGGGGTGGGTCACCCCTCCACTTT
.	TRBJ1-2	TRBV12-3/TRBV12-4	many	CASINAEGGYTF	TGTGCCAGCATTAATGCGGAGGGTGGCTACACCTTC
.	TRBJ1-1	TRBV2	many	CASSVLENTEAFF	TGTGCCAGCAGTGTCCTAGAGAACACTGAAGCTTTCTTT
.	TRBJ1-3	TRBV20-1	many	CSARGGIGSGNTIYF	TGCAGTGCTAGAGGAGGGATAGGCTCTGGAAACACCATATATTTT
.	TRBJ1-1	TRBV30	.	CAWSVRQNAEAFF	TGTGCCTGGAGTGTTAGACAGAATGCTGAAGCTTTCTTT
.	TRBJ2-7	TRBV7-9	many	CASSTSGRGSEQYF	TGTGCCAGCAGCACCTCGGGACGGGGGTCCGAGCAGTACTTC
TRBD2	TRBJ2-4	TRBV5-1	many	CASSLGTSGNVQYF	TGCGCCAGCAGCTTGGGGACTAGCGGGAATGTTCAGTACTTC
.	TRBJ1-1	TRBV11-1	many	CASSLSFVNTEAFF	TGTGCCAGCAGCTTATCTTTCGTGAACACTGAAGCTTTCTTT
.	TRBJ1-1	TRBV27	many	CASRNNLMGHNTEAFF	TGTGCCAGCAGAAATAACCTCATGGGACACAACACTGAAGCTTTCTTT
.	TRBJ2-2	TRBV4-2	.	CASSQDFSGQTPNTGELFF	TGTGCCAGCAGCCAAGATTTTTCGGGCCAAACCCCGAACACCGGGGAGCTGTTTTTT
.	TRBJ2-2	TRBV7-9	many	CASSLAGNTGELFF	TGTGCCAGCAGCTTAGCCGGGAACACCGGGGAGCTGTTTTTT
.	TRBJ2-7	TRBV5-1	many	CASSPGAAGGEQYF	TGCGCCAGCAGCCCTGGGGCAGCCGGGGGAGAGCAGTACTTC
.	TRBJ2-7	TRBV2	many	CARGLRGYEQYF	TGTGCCAGGGGACTTAGAGGGTACGAGCAGTACTTC
.	TRBJ1-6	TRBV7-2	many	CASSLSGMDLSPLHF	TGTGCCAGCAGCTTATCCGGGATGGACCTTTCACCCCTCCACTTT
.	TRBJ2-2	TRBV6-5	many	CASSVLVGNTGELFF	TGTGCCAGCAGTGTACTGGTTGGGAACACCGGGGAGCTGTTTTTT
.	TRBJ2-5	TRBV25-1	many	CASSDSGTGKETQYF	TGTGCCAGCAGTGATAGCGGGACAGGGAAAGAGACCCAGTACTTC
TRBD1	TRBJ2-5	TRBV6-1	many	CASSVTGVETQYF	TGTGCCAGCAGTGTCACAGGGGTTGAGACCCAGTACTTC
.	TRBJ2-7	TRBV15	many	CATSRDLRTATYEQYF	TGTGCCACCAGCAGAGATCTGAGGACGGCTACCTACGAGCAGTACTTC
.	TRBJ2-5	TRBV4-1	many	CASSNRYQETQYF	TGCGCCAGCAGCAACAGGTACCAAGAGACCCAGTACTTC
.	TRBJ1-2	TRBV3-1	many	CASSRRVGTVNYGYTF	TGTGCCAGCAGCCGCCGCGTCGGTACCGTTAACTATGGCTACACCTTC
TRBD2	TRBJ2-5	TRBV11-2	many	CASSSGLAGGGQETQYF	TGTGCCAGCAGCTCGGGACTAGCGGGGGGTGGGCAAGAGACCCAGTACTTC
.	TRBJ1-6	TRBV7-2	many	CASSFWLLNSPLHF	TGTGCCAGCAGCTTCTGGCTTTTGAATTCACCCCTCCACTTT
TRBD1	TRBJ1-6	TRBV15	many	CATSTEDRAYSYNSPLHF	TGTGCCACCAGCACGGAGGACAGGGCTTACTCCTATAATTCACCCCTCCACTTT
.	TRBJ1-2	TRBV6-2/TRBV6-3	.	CASNDGGGYTF	TGTGCCAGCAACGATGGTGGTGGCTACACCTTC
TRBD1	TRBJ2-7	TRBV27	many	CASSLSRGTGTGSEYF	TGTGCCAGCAGTTTATCGAGGGGGACAGGAACAGGGTCGGAGTACTTC
.	TRBJ2-4	TRBV7-2	.	CASSPSGNIQYF	TGTGCCAGCAGCCCGAGTGGAAACATTCAGTACTTC
.	TRBJ1-3	TRBV12-3/TRBV12-4	many	CASSLFGGNTIYF	TGTGCCAGCAGTTTATTCGGGGGTAACACCATATATTTT
TRBD1	TRBJ1-1	TRBV14	.	CASSQRGQGGTEAFF	TGTGCCAGCAGCCAAAGGGGACAGGGGGGAACTGAAGCTTTCTTT
.	TRBJ2-5	TRBV9	.	CASSPRSHRETQYF	TGTGCCAGCAGCCCCAGGTCCCATCGAGAGACCCAGTACTTC
.	TRBJ2-7	TRBV11-2	many	CASSRFGALAYEQYF	TGTGCCAGCAGCCGCTTTGGGGCATTAGCCTACGAGCAGTACTTC
.	TRBJ1-1	TRBV7-9	many	CASAEGTGAPTEAFF	TGTGCCAGCGCGGAGGGGACCGGGGCACCCACTGAAGCTTTCTTT
.	TRBJ2-2	TRBV5-5	.	CASVGAGELFF	TGTGCCAGCGTCGGGGCCGGGGAGCTGTTTTTT
TRBD1	TRBJ2-5	TRBV30	many	CAFTLGTGAETQYF	TGTGCCTTCACCCTCGGGACAGGGGCGGAGACCCAGTACTTC
.	TRBJ2-7	TRBV6-5	many	CASSYSYRETYEQYF	TGTGCCAGCAGTTACTCGTACAGGGAAACCTACGAGCAGTACTTC
TRBD2	TRBJ2-7	TRBV28	.	CASSPRGASGEYEQYF	TGTGCCAGCAGTCCCCGAGGGGCCAGCGGGGAATACGAGCAGTACTTC
.	TRBJ2-2	TRBV12-3/TRBV12-4	.	CAGAGTKTGELFF	TGTGCCGGCGCGGGGACGAAAACCGGGGAGCTGTTTTTT
TRBD1	TRBJ1-2	TRBV2	.	CASSDPDRGHYGVTF	TGTGCCAGCAGTGACCCGGACAGGGGGCACTATGGTGTCACCTTC
.	TRBJ2-5	TRBV5-1	many	CASRYEETQYF	TGCGCCAGCAGATACGAAGAGACCCAGTACTTC
.	TRBJ1-1	TRBV29-1	many	CSVEAPNRADTEAFF	TGCAGCGTTGAAGCCCCTAACAGGGCTGACACTGAAGCTTTCTTT
.	TRBJ2-5	TRBV7-9	.	CASSSPTGTLETQYF	TGTGCCAGCAGCAGCCCCACGGGCACTTTAGAGACCCAGTACTTC